A selection of T cell receptor beta chains follows, all from one sample in a study of cytomegalovirus exposure and HLA in healthy donors. Here immunoSEQ multiplex PCR was the method, and the copy in TCRdb shows in-frame clones only, minus some. The table lists 160,000 or so clones, about 82% of them singletons. The sequenced sample was PBMCs. The receptors stem from a young woman in good health and CMV-seropositive. Both conserved end residues are part of each CDR3. The D gene is left open where the match is weak. Clone size is shown for a subset of rows, as once, few, many or a class of expanded clone.

>TRBV27|TRBJ2-4|TRBD1|NA
CASSSLTGQGTPYPAKNIQYF
TGTGCCAGCAGTTCCCTAACGGGACAGGGAACCCCTTACCCAGCCAAAAACATTCAGTACTTC
>TRBV7-2|TRBJ2-7|TRBD1|NA
CASSLSGQGRYEQYF
TGTGCCAGCAGCTTATCGGGACAGGGACGGTACGAGCAGTACTTC
>TRBV6-6|TRBJ1-3|TRBD1|NA
CASSYSSGGNGNTIYF
TGTGCCAGCAGTTACTCGTCAGGGGGCAACGGAAACACCATATATTTT
>TRBV19|TRBJ1-5|NA|NA
CASSFRVVRGNQPQHF
TGTGCCAGTAGTTTTAGGGTTGTCCGGGGAAATCAGCCCCAGCATTTT
>TRBV11-2|TRBJ1-2|NA|NA
CASSLVGGGAPDYGYTF
TGTGCCAGCAGCTTAGTCGGAGGGGGGGCCCCAGACTATGGCTACACCTTC
>TRBV7-9|TRBJ2-2|TRBD2|once
CASSSSGGTGELFF
TGTGCCAGCAGCTCCTCGGGGGGCACCGGGGAGCTGTTTTTT
>TRBV4-3|TRBJ2-7|NA|NA
CASSQEVRGYEQYF
TGCGCCAGCAGCCAAGAAGTCAGGGGCTACGAGCAGTACTTC
>TRBV7-3|TRBJ2-3|NA|NA
CASSPASGRVYTQYF
TGTGCCAGCAGCCCGGCCTCAGGCAGGGTCTATACGCAGTATTTT
>TRBV6-1|TRBJ2-7|TRBD1|NA
CASSEVGQVRTYEQYF
TGTGCCAGCAGTGAAGTTGGACAGGTTAGGACCTACGAGCAGTACTTC
>TRBV7-2|TRBJ2-7|TRBD1|NA
CASSLDPGGASEQYF
TGTGCCAGCAGCTTAGATCCAGGGGGTGCGTCCGAGCAGTACTTC
>TRBV4-1|TRBJ1-1|NA|NA
CASSQKRPGMNTEAFF
TGCGCCAGCAGCCAAAAACGACCGGGGATGAACACTGAAGCTTTCTTT
>TRBV5-1|TRBJ1-2|TRBD1|once
CASSVGTGDGYTF
TGCGCCAGCAGCGTGGGGACAGGGGATGGCTACACCTTC
>TRBV4-1|TRBJ1-6|NA|NA
CASSQVNGNSPLHF
TGCGCCAGCAGCCAAGTTAACGGGAATTCACCCCTCCACTTT
>TRBV10-3|TRBJ2-3|NA|once
CATGSALLTQYF
TGTGCCACGGGGAGTGCCTTGTTGACGCAGTATTTT
>TRBV19|TRBJ1-6|TRBD1|once
CASSMGQGASYNSPLHF
TGTGCCAGTAGTATGGGGCAGGGGGCTTCCTATAATTCACCCCTCCACTTT
>TRBV2|TRBJ2-5|NA|NA
CATTREYQETQYF
TGTGCCACCACGAGGGAGTACCAAGAGACCCAGTACTTC
>TRBV7-9|TRBJ1-1|TRBD1|once
CASSSRTGQATEAFF
TGTGCCAGCAGCTCTCGGACAGGGCAAGCCACTGAAGCTTTCTTT
>TRBV14|TRBJ2-1|TRBD2|NA
CASSHPLMSGGHYNEQFF
TGTGCCAGCAGCCACCCCCTGATGTCGGGGGGGCACTACAATGAGCAGTTCTTC
>TRBV5-4|TRBJ1-1|NA|NA
CASRPGGAAEAFF
TGTGCCAGCAGACCGGGGGGTGCGGCTGAAGCTTTCTTT
>TRBV18|TRBJ2-5|TRBD1|NA
CASSPIGQGPSRLQTQYF
TGTGCCAGCTCACCGATCGGACAGGGGCCATCTAGGCTCCAGACCCAGTACTTC
>TRBV6-6|TRBJ2-1|NA|NA
CASSYQGEQFF
TGTGCCAGCAGTTACCAGGGTGAGCAGTTCTTC
>TRBV13|TRBJ2-7|NA|NA
CASSPKALGEQYF
TGTGCCAGCAGCCCGAAGGCCCTAGGAGAGCAGTACTTC
>TRBV30|TRBJ2-7|TRBD1|few
CAWIPPGQILSYEQYF
TGTGCCTGGATCCCCCCGGGACAGATCCTCTCCTACGAGCAGTACTTC
>TRBV10-2|TRBJ1-5|NA|few
CASSEQGFQPQHF
TGCGCCAGCAGTGAGCAGGGGTTTCAGCCCCAGCATTTT
>TRBV4-2|TRBJ2-1|TRBD2|NA
CASSQDITSGGVGQFF
TGTGCCAGCAGCCAAGATATTACTAGCGGGGGGGTGGGGCAGTTCTTC
>TRBV10-3|TRBJ1-2|TRBD1|once
CAITTIGQGVGDGYTF
TGTGCCATTACTACCATTGGACAGGGCGTGGGGGATGGCTACACCTTC
>TRBV15|TRBJ2-1|NA|once
CATSWTSGNEQFF
TGTGCCACCAGTTGGACAAGTGGGAATGAGCAGTTCTTC
>TRBV6-5|TRBJ1-6|NA|NA
CASRRFIPSNSPLHF
TGTGCCAGCCGCCGGTTTATCCCCTCGAATTCACCCCTCCACTTT
>TRBV5-1|TRBJ2-3|TRBD2|once
CASSPIAGPDPNTDTQYF
TGCGCCAGCAGCCCGATAGCGGGGCCCGATCCAAACACAGATACGCAGTATTTT
>TRBV2|TRBJ1-5|NA|NA
CASRDRTENQPQHF
TGTGCCAGCAGAGACCGGACAGAAAATCAGCCCCAGCATTTT
>TRBV10-3|TRBJ1-1|NA|NA
CASRLDKNTEAFF
TGTGCCTCACGGCTTGACAAGAACACTGAAGCTTTCTTT
>TRBV6-5|TRBJ1-2|TRBD1|NA
CASRTGRYGYTF
TGTGCCAGCAGGACAGGGCGGTATGGCTACACCTTC
>TRBV10-2|TRBJ2-1|TRBD2|NA
CASIRAGGIPSSYNEQFF
TGCGCCAGCATTAGAGCGGGGGGGATACCGAGCTCCTACAATGAGCAGTTCTTC
>TRBV30|TRBJ1-1|NA|NA
CAWSVQGNTEAFF
TGTGCCTGGAGTGTACAGGGGAACACTGAAGCTTTCTTT
>TRBV7-9|TRBJ2-6|NA|NA
CASSSPRSRRGANVLTF
TGTGCCAGCAGCTCACCACGGAGCCGAAGAGGGGCCAACGTCCTGACTTTC
>TRBV29-1|TRBJ2-3|TRBD2|NA
CSVLAGGDTQYF
TGCAGCGTTTTAGCGGGGGGGGATACGCAGTATTTT
>TRBV7-9|TRBJ2-1|TRBD2|NA
CASSLALAGVLVEQFF
TGTGCCAGCAGCTTAGCCCTAGCGGGGGTTTTGGTTGAGCAGTTCTTC
>TRBV4-1|TRBJ2-3|NA|NA
CASSQDRVTQYF
TGCGCCAGCAGCCAAGACCGGGTTACGCAGTATTTT
>TRBV7-2|TRBJ2-7|NA|few
CASSLASSSEQYF
TGTGCCAGCAGCTTAGCGTCCTCGAGCGAGCAGTACTTC
>TRBV7-9|TRBJ2-7|TRBD1|once
CASTIGGTGTYEQYF
TGTGCCAGCACCATAGGGGGGACAGGGACCTACGAGCAGTACTTC
>TRBV7-9|TRBJ1-1|NA|NA
CASRPGGAGTEAFF
TGTGCCAGCCGCCCGGGGGGCGCAGGCACTGAAGCTTTCTTT
>TRBV2|TRBJ2-1|TRBD2|few
CATPTSGAYNEQFF
TGTGCCACTCCGACTAGCGGGGCGTACAATGAGCAGTTCTTC
>TRBV28|TRBJ1-2|TRBD1|NA
CAIGTGGRDNYGYTF
TGTGCCATCGGGACAGGAGGAAGGGATAACTATGGCTACACCTTC
>TRBV2|TRBJ2-2|TRBD1|NA
CASSAGGLGELFF
TGTGCCAGCAGCGCAGGGGGCTTAGGGGAGCTGTTTTTT